A single sample gave rise to the 26 T cell receptor beta chains below, sequenced in a study of control samples from healthy donors and cancer patients. Measured with immunoSEQ multiplex PCR; TCRdb has only the in-frame clones, and not every one. The sample lists 130,000 or so clones; around 87% were seen once. The sequencing input was blood. The receptors derive from a man aged 35 to 55 in good health.

This chain connects TRBV21-1 to TRBJ2-5. TRBV21-1 is annotated as a pseudogene. The CDR3 loop spans 13 amino acids. The CDR3 nucleotides read TGTGCCAGCAGCGCCCAGCAGGGACAGACCCAGTACTTC. Protein sequence: CASSAQQGQTQYF.

The chain carries TRBV12-3 or TRBV12-4 and TRBJ2-7; TRBD1 matches 8 bases. The CDR3 covers 11 residues. J was trimmed by 10 bases and V by 6 bases; bases with no gene match: 5. The CDR3 sequence is CASRAGQGQYF. The CDR3 nucleotides are TGTGCCAGCAGGGCCGGACAGGGTCAGTACTTC.

The genes are TRBV18 and TRBJ1-1; D might be TRBD1 (6 bases). The length of the CDR3 is 14 residues. Germline V gene sequence: CDR1 KGHSH, CDR2 LQKENI. V was clipped by 4 bases and J by 0 bases, with 9 bases between them. CDR3: CASSRTEMNTEAFF. The CDR3 DNA reads as TGTGCCAGCTCACGGACAGAGATGAACACTGAAGCTTTCTTT.

This clone was recorded a few times. The chain recombines TRBV6-1 with TRBJ1-2, with D perhaps TRBD1 (5 bases). V was cut by 3 bases and J by 8 bases, with 19 bases left in between. The CDR3 runs 15 residues. Per the germline V gene, CDR1 is MNHNS and CDR2 is SASEGT. CDR3 protein: CASSDRGTGLGGYTF. The CDR3 DNA reads as TGTGCCAGCAGTGACCGCGGGACGGGGTTAGGAGGCTACACCTTC.

In this sample, this clone turned up once. CDR3: CATRSSGSTDTQYF. Written as DNA, the CDR3 is TGTGCCACCCGAAGTAGCGGCAGCACAGATACGCAGTATTTT. The chain links TRBV24-1 to TRBJ2-3, with D perhaps matching TRBD2 (6 bases). The CDR3 sequence is 14 residues long. V was pared by 9 bases and J by 0 bases, with 12 bases between. CDR1 is KGHDR and CDR2 is SFDVKD in the germline V gene.

The chain joins TRBV4-1 to TRBJ1-5, with D hard to call. This CDR3 has 16 residues. Germline V gene data show CDR1 as MGHRA and CDR2 as YSYEKL. V lost 1 base and J lost 6, with 16 bases in between. CDR3 in DNA: TGCGCCAGCAGCCAAGGCCCTTCCCAGGTGACTCAGCCCCAGCATTTT. This sequence encodes CASSQGPSQVTQPQHF.

V is TRBV4-3 and J is TRBJ1-4; D call uncertain. The CDR3 runs to 15 residues. Germline loops: CDR1 LGHNA, CDR2 YSLEER. Trimming shortened V by 0 bases and J by 4 bases, and 9 bases separated the two germline ends. The CDR3 here is CASSQDLFGNEKLFF. The CDR3 bases are TGCGCCAGCAGCCAAGATCTTTTTGGTAATGAAAAACTGTTTTTT.

The genes are TRBV5-8 and TRBJ1-4; possible D gene TRBD1, 5 bases. Looked up from germline, CDR1 is SGHTS and CDR2 is YDEGEE. The V gene lost 0 bases and the J gene lost 8 bases, with 17 bases spanning the gap. The CDR3 consists of 16 residues. The CDR3 bases are TGTGCCAGCAGCTTGGCCGTAGGGGAGGTGAGGGAAAAACTGTTTTTT. It codes for CASSLAVGEVREKLFF.

V is TRBV7-9 and J is TRBJ1-2, with a possible D match to TRBD1 (5 bases). Looked up from germline, CDR1 is SEHNR and CDR2 is FQNEAQ (reference sequence). V shed 3 bases and J shed 6 bases, with 11 bases lying between them. This CDR3 contains 13 residues. The DNA for the CDR3 is TGTGCCAGCAGCTTTGGCAGGGAAAATGGCTACACCTTC. It translates to CASSFGRENGYTF.

The chain combines TRBV19 with TRBJ2-1; D remains unclear. With 2 bases removed from V and 0 bases from J, the gap between germline ends came to 11 bases. The CDR3 loop spans 16 amino acids. Looked up from germline, CDR1 is LNHDA and CDR2 is SQIVND (reference sequence). The CDR3: CASSINRVNSYNEQFF. The CDR3 DNA reads as TGTGCCAGTAGTATAAATAGGGTTAACTCCTACAATGAGCAGTTCTTC.

The chain carries TRBV7-2 and TRBJ2-1; 7 bases line up with TRBD2. Germline CDR1 SGHTA, CDR2 FQGNSA. The CDR3 loop spans 18 amino acids. V was clipped by 4 bases and J by 0 bases; unmatched bases: 12. DNA for the CDR3: TGTGCCAGCAGCTCTTTTTGGCGGGGGACGAGCTCCTACAATGAGCAGTTCTTC. It yields the protein CASSSFWRGTSSYNEQFF.

This chain uses TRBV7-2 with TRBJ2-2; possibly TRBD1 or TRBD2 for D (5 bases each). Between the trimmed V and J ends, which lost 3 bases and 6 bases, there was a span of 8 bases. Germline loops: CDR1 SGHTA, CDR2 FQGNSA. CDR3 size: 13 residues. For the CDR3, the DNA is TGTGCCAGCAGCTTCCGGGACGCCGGGGAGCTGTTTTTT. Its protein is CASSFRDAGELFF.

This chain joins TRBV5-1 and TRBJ2-1; perhaps TRBD1 as D (6 bases). Per the germline V gene, CDR1 is SGHRS and CDR2 is YFSETQ. The CDR3 sequence is 15 residues long. Between the trimmed V and J ends, which lost 5 bases and 6 bases, there was a span of 18 bases. The CDR3 DNA is TGCGCCAGCAGTCCGGACAGCGAAATCACCAATGAGCAGTTCTTC. It translates to CASSPDSEITNEQFF.

V gene TRBV25-1 combines with J gene TRBJ2-2; a weak D match, TRBD2 (5 bases). This CDR3 region has 15 residues. Trimming left V 7 bases short and J 0 bases short, with 12 bases between. Germline V CDR1 and CDR2: MGHDK, SYGVNS. The CDR3 here is CASKGDTTNTGELFF. The CDR3 coding sequence is TGTGCCAGCAAGGGAGACACGACGAACACCGGGGAGCTGTTTTTT.

The gene calls are TRBV30 and TRBJ2-1; D is possibly TRBD1 or TRBD2 (5 bases each). The CDR3 extends over 16 amino acids. V was shortened by 0 bases and J by 3 bases, with 15 bases between the two germline ends. Germline CDR1 GTSNPN, CDR2 SVGIG (reference sequence). This CDR3 reads CAWSVSETEVYNEQFF. The CDR3 DNA reads as TGTGCCTGGAGTGTTAGCGAGACAGAAGTCTACAATGAGCAGTTCTTC.

The chain is built from TRBV29-1 and TRBJ2-1; D is uncertain. CDR1 and CDR2 from the germline V gene are SQVTM and ANQGSEA. V dropped 5 bases and J dropped 3 bases, with 5 bases sitting between them. The CDR3 loop spans 11 amino acids. CDR3 sequence reads: CSVPHYNEQFF. The CDR3 DNA sequence: TGCAGCGTTCCCCACTACAATGAGCAGTTCTTC.

This clone occurred a few times. V usage is TRBV3-1 (or the pseudogene TRBV3-2) and J usage is TRBJ1-2; D unclear. This CDR3 spans 14 amino acids. The germline V and J ends were trimmed by 3 bases and 3 bases, with 11 bases remaining between them. CDR1 and CDR2 (germline): LGHDT, YNNKEL (reference sequence). Here the CDR3 DNA reads TGTGCCAGCAGCCAGAGCCTGGGGTACTATGGCTACACCTTC. Protein product: CASSQSLGYYGYTF.

Details on this clone: The sample carries other DNA sequences with the same CDR3. This chain links TRBV12-3 or TRBV12-4 with TRBJ1-1; no firm D call. This CDR3 is built from 13 residues. V was shortened by 1 base and J by 0 bases, with 3 bases between the two germline ends. CDR3 coding DNA: TGTGCCAGCAGTTTAGGGGTGAACACTGAAGCTTTCTTT. This gives the protein CASSLGVNTEAFF.

This chain joins TRBV4-3 and TRBJ1-5, with 8 bases matching TRBD1. CDR1 and CDR2 (germline): LGHNA, YSLEER. J lost 5 bases, V lost 5 bases, and 8 bases had no gene match. The CDR3 is 15 amino acids. Written as DNA, the CDR3 is TGCGCCAGCAGCGCTGGACAGGGATTGCATCAGCCCCAGCATTTT. This translates into CASSAGQGLHQPQHF.

The chain employs TRBV29-1 and TRBJ2-7; 9 bases match TRBD1. Looked up from germline, CDR1 is SQVTM and CDR2 is ANQGSEA. CDR3 size: 12 residues. V gave up 7 bases and J gave up 7 bases; unmatched junction bases: 8. The CDR3 region has the DNA TGCAGCGCCAACAGGGGGCGTCAAGAGCAGTACTTC. It yields the protein CSANRGRQEQYF.

The CDR3 reads CATSPPSGSTDTQYF. The CDR3 DNA sequence: TGTGCCACCAGTCCGCCTAGCGGGTCCACAGATACGCAGTATTTT. V gene TRBV24-1 combines with J gene TRBJ2-3; 8 nucleotides align to TRBD2. Germline lookup yields CDR1 KGHDR and CDR2 SFDVKD. The CDR3 is made up of 15 amino acids. Losses at the gene ends were 6 bases for V and 2 bases for J; bases not matched to a gene: 6.

V usage is TRBV11-2 and J usage is TRBJ2-3; maybe TRBD2 (6 bases). The CDR3 totals 15 residues. Germline values: CDR1 SGHAT, CDR2 FQNNGV. Trimming removed 3 bases from V and 2 bases from J, with 12 bases in between. The CDR3 region is CASSFGGAPTDTQYF. The DNA for the CDR3 is TGTGCCAGCAGCTTTGGCGGGGCCCCCACAGATACGCAGTATTTT.

The V call is TRBV13, the J call TRBJ1-2; no definite D call. V dropped 0 bases and J dropped 4 bases, with 9 bases sitting between them. The CDR3 covers 14 residues. In germline, CDR1 is PRHDT, CDR2 FYEKMQ (reference sequence). The DNA for the CDR3 is TGTGCCAGCAGCTTAGGGGGCAGCATCTATGGCTACACCTTC. Translating gives CASSLGGSIYGYTF.

The J gene is TRBJ1-4, the V gene TRBV4-1; D is unclear. CDR3 length: 13 amino acids. V was cut by 3 bases and J by 5 bases, with 7 bases left in between. Per germline, CDR1 MGHRA and CDR2 YSYEKL. The CDR3 region has the DNA TGCGCCAGCAGCCAGACCCAAAATGAAAAACTGTTTTTT. Amino acid sequence: CASSQTQNEKLFF.

The gene calls are TRBV5-1 and TRBJ2-3; 11 nucleotides match TRBD2. Germline values: CDR1 SGHRS, CDR2 YFSETQ. V dropped 0 bases and J dropped 2; count of bases not matched to a gene: 14. The CDR3 spans 20 residues. CDR3 nucleotides: TGCGCCAGCAGCTTGGTAGTAGCGGGGGGGTTACCCTCACCCACAGATACGCAGTATTTT. Encoded protein: CASSLVVAGGLPSPTDTQYF.

In regard to this clone: The sample contains more than one DNA sequence encoding this CDR3. This chain uses TRBV5-6 with TRBJ2-5; the D gene is possibly TRBD2 (7 bases). Trimming took 0 bases from V and 4 from J, leaving 13 bases between them. The CDR3 contains 15 residues. Looked up from germline, CDR1 is SGHDT and CDR2 is YYEEEE. The CDR3 region is CASSLGAGAGETQYF. The CDR3 DNA sequence: TGTGCCAGCAGCTTGGGTGCGGGGGCGGGAGAGACCCAGTACTTC.